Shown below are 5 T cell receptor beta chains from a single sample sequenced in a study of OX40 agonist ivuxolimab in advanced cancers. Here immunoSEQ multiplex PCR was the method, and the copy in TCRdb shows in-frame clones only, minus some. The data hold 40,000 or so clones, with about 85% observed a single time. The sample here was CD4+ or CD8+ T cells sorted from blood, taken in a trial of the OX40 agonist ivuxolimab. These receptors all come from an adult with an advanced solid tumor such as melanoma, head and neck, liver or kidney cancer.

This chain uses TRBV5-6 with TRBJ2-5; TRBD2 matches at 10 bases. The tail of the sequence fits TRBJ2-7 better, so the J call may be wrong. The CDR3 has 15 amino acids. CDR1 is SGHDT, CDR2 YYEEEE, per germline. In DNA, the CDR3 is TGTGCCAGCAGCTTGAGGACTAGCGGCGCCTACGAGCAGTACTTC. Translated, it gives CASSLRTSGAYEQYF.

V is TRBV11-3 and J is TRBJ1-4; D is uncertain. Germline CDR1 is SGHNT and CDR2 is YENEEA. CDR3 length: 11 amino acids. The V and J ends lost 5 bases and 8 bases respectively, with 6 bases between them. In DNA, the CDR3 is TGTGCCAGCAGCGCGGACGAAAAACTGTTTTTT. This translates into CASSADEKLFF.

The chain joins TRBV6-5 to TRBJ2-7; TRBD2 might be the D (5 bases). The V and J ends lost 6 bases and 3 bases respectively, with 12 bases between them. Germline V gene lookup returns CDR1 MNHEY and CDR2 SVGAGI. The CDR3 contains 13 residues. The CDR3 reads CASRNPGVYEQYF. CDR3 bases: TGTGCCAGCAGAAACCCCGGGGTCTACGAGCAGTACTTC.

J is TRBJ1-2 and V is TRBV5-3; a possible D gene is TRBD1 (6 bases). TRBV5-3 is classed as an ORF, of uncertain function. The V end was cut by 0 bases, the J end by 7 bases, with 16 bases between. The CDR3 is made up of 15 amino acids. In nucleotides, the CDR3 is TGTGCCAGAAGCTTGGGCTGGGGGCAAGATTCTGGCTACACCTTC. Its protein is CARSLGWGQDSGYTF.

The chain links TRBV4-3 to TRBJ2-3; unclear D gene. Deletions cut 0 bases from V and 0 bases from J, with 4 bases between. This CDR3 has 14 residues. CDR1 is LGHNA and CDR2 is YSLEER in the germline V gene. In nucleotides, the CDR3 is TGCGCCAGCAGCCAAGAGTATAGCACAGATACGCAGTATTTT. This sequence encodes CASSQEYSTDTQYF.